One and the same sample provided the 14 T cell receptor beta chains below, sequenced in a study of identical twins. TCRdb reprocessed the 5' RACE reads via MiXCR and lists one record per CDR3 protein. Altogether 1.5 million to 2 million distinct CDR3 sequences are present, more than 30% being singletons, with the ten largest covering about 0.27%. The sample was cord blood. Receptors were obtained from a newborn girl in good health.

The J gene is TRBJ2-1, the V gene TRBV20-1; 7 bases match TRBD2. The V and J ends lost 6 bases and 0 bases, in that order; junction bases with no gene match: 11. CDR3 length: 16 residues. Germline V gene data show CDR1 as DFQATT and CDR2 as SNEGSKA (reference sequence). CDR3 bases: TGCAGTGCATCTAAGATAGCGGGCCCCTCCTACAATGAGCAGTTCTTC. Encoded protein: CSASKIAGPSYNEQFF.

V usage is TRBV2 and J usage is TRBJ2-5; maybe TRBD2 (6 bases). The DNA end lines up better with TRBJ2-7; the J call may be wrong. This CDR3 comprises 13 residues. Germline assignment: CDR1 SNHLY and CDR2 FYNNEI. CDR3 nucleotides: TGTGCCAGCAGTGGACTAGGTTCCACCGAGCAGTACTTC. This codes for CASSGLGSTEQYF.

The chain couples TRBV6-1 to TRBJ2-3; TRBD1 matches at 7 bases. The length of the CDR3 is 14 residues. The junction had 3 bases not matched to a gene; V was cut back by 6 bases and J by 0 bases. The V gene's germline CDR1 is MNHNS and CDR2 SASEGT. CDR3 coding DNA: TGTGCCAGCAGAGGGACAGCTAGCACAGATACGCAGTATTTT. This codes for CASRGTASTDTQYF.

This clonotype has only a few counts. This CDR3 is CASSQTAANTEAFF. As DNA, the CDR3 is TGTGCCAGCAGTCAGACAGCGGCGAACACTGAAGCTTTCTTT. The V and J genes are TRBV3-1 and TRBJ1-1, with D perhaps matching TRBD1 (5 bases). The germline CDR1 and CDR2 sequences are LGHDT and YNNKEL (reference sequence). Deletions cut 6 bases from V and 1 base from J, with 12 bases between. The CDR3 totals 14 residues.

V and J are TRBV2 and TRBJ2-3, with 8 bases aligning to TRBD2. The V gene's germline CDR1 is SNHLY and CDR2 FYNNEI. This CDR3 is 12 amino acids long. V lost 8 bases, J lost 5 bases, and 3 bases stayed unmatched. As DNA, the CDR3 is TGTGCCAGCTTACTAGCGGTAGATACGCAGTATTTT. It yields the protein CASLLAVDTQYF.

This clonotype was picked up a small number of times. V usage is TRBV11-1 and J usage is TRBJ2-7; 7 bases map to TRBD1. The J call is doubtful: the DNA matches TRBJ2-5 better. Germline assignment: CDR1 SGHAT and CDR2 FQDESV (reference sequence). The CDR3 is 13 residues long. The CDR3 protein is CASSFDRAETQYF. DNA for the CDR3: TGTGCCAGCAGCTTTGACAGGGCAGAGACCCAGTACTTC.

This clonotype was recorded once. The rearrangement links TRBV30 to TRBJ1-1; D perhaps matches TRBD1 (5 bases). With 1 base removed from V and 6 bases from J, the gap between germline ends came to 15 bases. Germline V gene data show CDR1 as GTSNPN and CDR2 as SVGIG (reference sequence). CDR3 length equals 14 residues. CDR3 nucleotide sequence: TGTGCCTGGAGTGCGGGGAGGGGTGTCGCTGAAGCTTTCTTT. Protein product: CAWSAGRGVAEAFF.

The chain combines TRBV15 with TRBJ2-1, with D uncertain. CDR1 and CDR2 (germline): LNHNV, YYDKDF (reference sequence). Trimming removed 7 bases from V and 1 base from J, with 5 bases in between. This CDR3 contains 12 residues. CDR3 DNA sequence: TGTGCCACCACGGAGTCCTACAATGAGCAGTTCTTC. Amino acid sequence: CATTESYNEQFF.

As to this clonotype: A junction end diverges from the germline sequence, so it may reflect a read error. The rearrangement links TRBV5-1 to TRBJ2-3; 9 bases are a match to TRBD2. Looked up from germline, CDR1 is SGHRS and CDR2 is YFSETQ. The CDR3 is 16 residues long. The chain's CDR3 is CASTVTSGPSTDAQYF. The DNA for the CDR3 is TGCGCCAGCACCGTGACTAGCGGACCTAGCACAGATGCGCAGTATTTT.

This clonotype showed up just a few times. In DNA form, the CDR3 reads TGTGCCAGCAGCTCCTTCAGACAGGTTAGCACAGATACGCAGTATTTT. This sequence encodes CASSSFRQVSTDTQYF. This chain joins TRBV7-9 and TRBJ2-3; D is perhaps TRBD1 (6 bases). This CDR3 has 16 amino acids. CDR1 and CDR2 from the germline V gene are SEHNR and FQNEAQ (reference sequence). The V gene lost 4 bases and the J gene lost 0 bases, with 14 bases spanning the gap.

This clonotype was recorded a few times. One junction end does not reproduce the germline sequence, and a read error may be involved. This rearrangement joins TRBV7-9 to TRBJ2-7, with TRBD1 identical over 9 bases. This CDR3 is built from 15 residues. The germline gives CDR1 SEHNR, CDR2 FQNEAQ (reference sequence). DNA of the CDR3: TGTGCCAGCAGCGTCGACCGGGACAGGGTCTACGAGCAGTACTTT. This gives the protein CASSVDRDRVYEQYF.

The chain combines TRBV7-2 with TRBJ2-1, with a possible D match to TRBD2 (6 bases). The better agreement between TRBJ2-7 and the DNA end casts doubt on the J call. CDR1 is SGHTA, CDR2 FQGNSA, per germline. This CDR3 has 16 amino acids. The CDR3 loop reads CASSPDGRGPLNEQYF. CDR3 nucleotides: TGTGCCAGCAGCCCGGACGGGCGGGGACCCCTCAATGAGCAGTACTTC.

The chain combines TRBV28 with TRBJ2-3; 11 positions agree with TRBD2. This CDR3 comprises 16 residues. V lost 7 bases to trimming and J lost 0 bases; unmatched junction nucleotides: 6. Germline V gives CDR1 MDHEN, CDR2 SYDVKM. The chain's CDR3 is CASTGTSGTSTDTQYF. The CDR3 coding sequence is TGTGCCAGCACCGGGACTAGCGGAACTAGCACAGATACGCAGTATTTT.

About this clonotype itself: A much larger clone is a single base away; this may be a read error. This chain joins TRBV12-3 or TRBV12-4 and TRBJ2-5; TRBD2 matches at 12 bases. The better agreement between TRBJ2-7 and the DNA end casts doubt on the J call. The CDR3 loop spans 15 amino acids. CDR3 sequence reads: CTSSLGLAGYYEQYF. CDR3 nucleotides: TGTACCAGCAGTTTAGGACTAGCGGGGTACTACGAGCAGTACTTC.